A selection of T cell receptor beta chains follows, all from one sample in a study of cytomegalovirus exposure and HLA in healthy donors. Clones were sequenced by immunoSEQ multiplex PCR, and TCRdb holds only the in-frame ones, with some missing. The table shows some 240,000 clones, with about 78% occurring only once. Sequencing was done on a sample of PBMCs. Receptors originate from a male donor in good health and CMV-seronegative. Both conserved end residues are part of each CDR3. D genes are given only for firm matches. Clone size is not always given. Where it is, it says once, few, many or a class for expanded clones.

TRBV6-5	.	TRBD1	16	TRBJ2-7	CASSYLPGQLIYEQYF	TGTGCCAGCAGTTACCTTCCGGGACAGCTGATCTACGAGCAGTACTTC
TRBV2	few	.	10	TRBJ1-1	CASTRGEAFF	TGTGCCAGCACCCGCGGAGAAGCTTTCTTT
TRBV25-1	.	.	12	TRBJ2-7	CASSGLANEQYF	TGTGCCAGCAGTGGGCTAGCAAACGAGCAGTACTTC
TRBV5-1	few	.	13	TRBJ2-7	CASSLNRAGEQYF	TGCGCCAGCAGCTTGAACAGGGCGGGCGAGCAGTACTTC
TRBV11-3	.	.	13	TRBJ1-5	CASSSNRVQPQHF	TGTGCCAGCAGCTCAAACAGGGTACAGCCCCAGCATTTT
TRBV2	.	TRBD1	12	TRBJ1-2	CASKGAENGYTF	TGTGCCAGCAAGGGGGCGGAGAACGGCTACACCTTC
TRBV18	.	TRBD2	14	TRBJ2-7	CASSPHRGEYEQYF	TGTGCCAGCTCACCCCACCGGGGGGAGTACGAGCAGTACTTC
TRBV9	.	TRBD1	13	TRBJ2-1	CASSVRQGDEQFF	TGTGCCAGCAGCGTCCGACAGGGTGATGAGCAGTTCTTC
TRBV5-6	.	TRBD1	13	TRBJ2-7	CASSWTGKNEQYF	TGTGCCAGCAGCTGGACAGGGAAGAACGAGCAGTACTTC
TRBV6-5	.	.	14	TRBJ1-5	CASSRTPSNQPQHF	TGTGCCAGCAGTCGGACACCTAGCAATCAGCCCCAGCATTTT
TRBV6-5	.	.	12	TRBJ2-1	CASSLGYNEQFF	TGTGCCAGCAGCCTAGGTTATAATGAGCAGTTCTTC
TRBV5-4	.	.	15	TRBJ2-7	CASSPGQQASYEQYF	TGTGCCAGCAGCCCCGGACAGCAGGCTTCCTACGAGCAGTACTTC
TRBV28	few	.	14	TRBJ1-2	CASALQGTNYGYTF	TGTGCCAGCGCCCTTCAGGGGACGAACTATGGCTACACCTTC
TRBV5-1	.	.	16	TRBJ1-1	CASSPQFRNQNTEAFF	TGCGCCAGCAGCCCACAATTCAGGAATCAGAACACTGAAGCTTTCTTT
TRBV15	.	.	12	TRBJ2-1	CATSRGRERAFF	TGTGCCACCAGCAGAGGGAGGGAGCGGGCCTTCTTC
TRBV7-8	.	TRBD2	15	TRBJ2-1	CASSVGGGRATEQFF	TGTGCCAGCAGCGTTGGAGGCGGGAGGGCGACTGAGCAGTTCTTC
TRBV5-6	.	.	15	TRBJ1-2	CASSPGWSIIYGYTF	TGTGCCAGCAGCCCTGGTTGGTCTATAATCTATGGCTACACCTTC
TRBV10-1	.	TRBD1	13	TRBJ2-7	CASSRTGEYEQYF	TGCGCCAGCTCCCGGACAGGAGAGTACGAGCAGTACTTC
TRBV1	.	.	15	TRBJ1-5	CTSSQEGALGQPQHF	TGCACCAGCAGCCAAGAGGGGGCACTAGGGCAGCCCCAGCATTTT
TRBV7-6	.	.	14	TRBJ2-5	CASSLAGGSETQYF	TGTGCCAGCAGCTTAGCAGGGGGAAGTGAGACCCAGTACTTC
TRBV7-9	.	.	16	TRBJ2-7	CASSLASAWVSYEQYF	TGTGCCAGCAGCTTAGCCAGCGCCTGGGTATCCTACGAGCAGTACTTC
TRBV18	.	.	14	TRBJ1-5	CASSPRGSTGPQHF	TGTGCCAGCTCACCCCGCGGTTCGACTGGGCCCCAGCATTTT
TRBV18	.	TRBD1	15	TRBJ1-4	CASSPPARGEEKLFF	TGTGCCAGCTCACCACCCGCCAGGGGGGAAGAAAAACTGTTTTTT
TRBV27	.	.	14	TRBJ2-7	CASSLSAGPYEQYF	TGTGCCAGCAGTTTATCGGCAGGGCCCTACGAGCAGTACTTC
TRBV4-1	.	TRBD2	16	TRBJ2-7	CASSQDASGFSYEQYF	TGCGCCAGCAGCCAAGATGCTAGCGGGTTCTCCTACGAGCAGTACTTC
TRBV18	.	TRBD2	16	TRBJ2-7	CASSPTGGVGFYEQYF	TGTGCCAGCTCACCCACGGGGGGGGTCGGTTTTTACGAGCAGTACTTC
TRBV5-1	.	.	13	TRBJ1-2	CASSLAGNSGYTF	TGCGCCAGCAGCTTGGCCGGGAACAGTGGCTACACCTTC
TRBV5-1	.	TRBD1	16	TRBJ1-6	CASSSFRQGSNSPLHF	TGCGCCAGCAGCTCCTTCCGACAGGGCAGTAATTCACCCCTCCACTTT
TRBV9	.	.	19	TRBJ1-5	CASSVALSPPSMGNQPQHF	TGTGCCAGCAGCGTAGCTTTGTCTCCGCCGTCTATGGGCAATCAGCCCCAGCATTTT
TRBV6-5	.	.	15	TRBJ2-7	CASSYGKGAPYEQYF	TGTGCCAGCAGTTACGGGAAGGGAGCCCCCTACGAGCAGTACTTC
TRBV6-5	.	.	15	TRBJ1-2	CASSYSIAYNYGYTF	TGTGCCAGCAGTTACTCCATTGCCTATAACTATGGCTACACCTTC
TRBV7-9	.	TRBD1	15	TRBJ2-5	CSSRPPGQGLETQYF	TGTTCCAGCAGGCCCCCGGGACAGGGATTGGAGACCCAGTACTTC
TRBV7-9	.	.	15	TRBJ1-1	CASSLARGAGTEAFF	TGTGCCAGCAGCTTAGCGCGAGGGGCGGGGACTGAAGCTTTCTTT
TRBV21-1	.	.	18	TRBJ1-4	CASSDPPDRGAPPGKLFF	TGTGCCAGCAGCGATCCCCCGGACAGGGGGGCTCCCCCTGGGAAACTGTTTTTT
TRBV7-7	.	TRBD2	15	TRBJ2-3	CASSVGGGDTDTQYF	TGTGCCAGCAGCGTGGGCGGGGGGGACACAGATACGCAGTATTTT